Below, 18 T cell receptor beta chains from the same sample are listed, as sequenced in a study of T cell repertoires in cytomegalovirus infection. TCRdb used MiXCR to reprocess the reads, holding one entry per CDR3 protein. The sample contains 370,000 or so distinct CDR3 sequences, 34% of which appear only once. These receptors have no identified antigens. The sequences come from cultured PBMCs, collected from culture after CMV antigen stimulation. Receptors originate from a human donor in good health (CMV status not recorded). Some clones in this sample may be carry-over from other donors' samples.

The J gene is TRBJ1-5, the V gene TRBV27; D unresolved. The V gene lost 3 bases and the J gene lost 8 bases, with 11 bases spanning the gap. This CDR3 is built from 13 residues. CDR1 and CDR2 from the germline V gene are MNHEY and SMNVEV (reference sequence). CDR3 amino acids: CASSLGGTEPQHF. CDR3 in DNA: TGTGCCAGCAGTTTGGGTGGTACGGAGCCCCAGCATTTT.

V is TRBV28 and J is TRBJ1-6, with D uncertain. V was pared by 10 bases and J by 0 bases, with 10 bases between. The CDR3 sequence is 14 residues long. CDR1 and CDR2 from the germline V gene are MDHEN and SYDVKM. In DNA form, the CDR3 reads TGTGCCACCCAATCGAGCTCCTATAATTCACCCCTCCACTTT. It encodes CATQSSSYNSPLHF.

This clonotype was detected a few times. The CDR3 loop is CASSLDMEIAGGRQFF. The CDR3 nucleotides are TGTGCCAGCAGCTTAGATATGGAAATAGCGGGAGGTCGGCAGTTCTTC. The rearrangement joins TRBV11-2 to TRBJ2-1; TRBD2 matches at 10 bases. Germline CDR1 reads SGHAT; CDR2 reads FQNNGV. This CDR3 is built from 16 residues. J lost 12 bases, V lost 0 bases, and 11 bases had no gene match.

The genes are TRBV18 and TRBJ2-1; TRBD1 matches 9 bases. The V segment lost 0 bases and the J segment 5 bases; nucleotides outside the gene matches: 5. The CDR3 loop spans 16 amino acids. Germline V gene sequence: CDR1 KGHSH, CDR2 LQKENI. The DNA of the CDR3 is TGTGCCAGCTCACCACCGAGGGACAGGGCTAACAATGAGCAGTTCTTC. Amino acids: CASSPPRDRANNEQFF.

The gene calls are TRBV7-2 and TRBJ2-7, with D hard to call. V lost 5 bases and J 3 bases, leaving 17 bases between the germline ends. The CDR3 totals 15 residues. Germline V lookup: CDR1 SGHTA, CDR2 FQGNSA. CDR3 in amino acids: CASSRVAGLGYEQYF. In DNA form, the CDR3 reads TGTGCCAGCAGCCGCGTCGCCGGGCTGGGCTACGAGCAGTACTTC.

The V gene is TRBV28, the J gene TRBJ1-2, with TRBD1 matching 7 bases. CDR1 is MDHEN and CDR2 is SYDVKM in the germline V gene. V lost 3 bases, J lost 8 bases, and 3 bases stayed unmatched. There are 12 residues in the CDR3. In DNA form, the CDR3 reads TGTGCCAGCAGTTTGACAGGGACGGGCTACACCTTC. Translated: CASSLTGTGYTF.

The rearrangement joins TRBV5-1 to TRBJ1-2, with 9 positions matching TRBD1. V was clipped by 1 base and J by 8 bases; unmatched bases: 24. Germline CDR1 reads SGHRS; CDR2 reads YFSETQ. The CDR3 runs to 20 residues. The DNA for the CDR3 is TGCGCCAGCAGCTTGAGAGGAGCTCGGGACAGGGCAAGTCCAGGTGGGGGCTACACCTTC. This translates into CASSLRGARDRASPGGGYTF.

This clonotype was recorded at least ten times. J is TRBJ1-1 and V is TRBV7-2; TRBD1 might be the D (5 bases). The germline gives CDR1 SGHTA, CDR2 FQGNSA. CDR3 length: 13 residues. V lost 1 base to trimming and J lost 7 bases, with 10 bases between them. This CDR3 is CASSLGVGGEAFF. CDR3 nucleotides: TGTGCCAGCAGCTTAGGGGTGGGGGGTGAAGCTTTCTTT.

This clonotype was counted many times. The chain combines TRBV27 with TRBJ1-5, with D uncertain. The CDR3 runs 13 residues. Germline lookup yields CDR1 MNHEY and CDR2 SMNVEV (reference sequence). V was trimmed by 5 bases and J by 2 bases, leaving 7 bases between them. The CDR3 nucleotides are TGTGCCAGCAGTGATAACGGCAATCAGCCCCAGCATTTT. Translated: CASSDNGNQPQHF.

The chain recombines TRBV7-9 with TRBJ2-3; possibly TRBD2 for D (6 bases). The CDR3 is 14 amino acids. The V end lost 6 bases, the J end lost 4 bases, and 14 bases lay between the germline ends. Germline V gene data show CDR1 as SEHNR and CDR2 as FQNEAQ (reference sequence). CDR3 residues: CASSILASSDTQYF. CDR3 DNA: TGTGCCAGCAGTATACTAGCATCATCAGATACGCAGTATTTT.

In its sample, this clonotype was seen many times. The chain joins TRBV6-2 or TRBV6-3 to TRBJ2-7, with D perhaps matching TRBD1 (6 bases). Trimming removed 0 bases from V and 3 bases from J, with 15 bases in between. Per germline, CDR1 MNHEY and CDR2 SVGEGT. The CDR3 loop spans 16 amino acids. DNA of the CDR3: TGTGCCAGCAGTTACTCTCGGGCAGGGGATATCTACGAGCAGTACTTC. This encodes CASSYSRAGDIYEQYF.

There are many counts of this clonotype. This chain links TRBV11-3 with TRBJ1-1; no reliable D call. Trimming removed 5 bases at V and 0 bases at J, with 19 bases between. CDR3 length: 17 residues. CDR1 is SGHNT and CDR2 is YENEEA in the germline V gene. CDR3 coding DNA: TGTGCCAGCAGCCCCCCGTTTTGGGAGGGTCTGAACACTGAAGCTTTCTTT. It yields the protein CASSPPFWEGLNTEAFF.

This clonotype has just a few counts. V is TRBV7-9 and J is TRBJ1-2; D call uncertain. V lost 6 bases and J 8 bases, leaving 16 bases between the germline ends. The length of the CDR3 is 13 residues. The germline V gene encodes CDR1 SEHNR and CDR2 FQNEAQ (reference sequence). The CDR3 coding sequence is TGTGCCAGCAGTTACTCGACATCCTGGGGCTACACCTTC. It translates to CASSYSTSWGYTF.

The chain uses TRBV29-1 and TRBJ2-3; TRBD2 is a possible D gene (6 bases). The CDR3 totals 12 residues. Germline assignment: CDR1 SQVTM and CDR2 ANQGSEA. Trimming pared 3 bases from V and 7 bases from J, leaving 11 bases between. DNA of the CDR3: TGCAGCGTTGAGCGGGGTGAGAATACGCAGTATTTT. This sequence encodes CSVERGENTQYF.

CDR3 region: CASSPPPGGNTEAFF. CDR3 nucleotides: TGTGCCAGCTCACCACCCCCAGGGGGGAACACTGAAGCTTTCTTT. V gene TRBV18 combines with J gene TRBJ1-1, with 7 bases aligning to TRBD1. The CDR3 is 15 amino acids. Trimming took 0 bases from V and 1 from J; bases not matched to a gene: 2. CDR1 is KGHSH, CDR2 LQKENI, per germline. The full variable domain, in which reference TRBV18 and TRBJ1-1 provide the parts outside the CDR3, is NAGVMQNPRHLVRRRGQEARLRCSPMKGHSHVYWYRQLPEEGLKFMVYLQKENIIDESGMPKERFSAEFPKEGPSILRIQQVVRGDSAAYFCASSPPPGGNTEAFFGQGTRLTVV.

This chain links TRBV7-9 with TRBJ2-3; TRBD1 is a possible D gene (6 bases). This CDR3 comprises 16 residues. Germline CDR1 SEHNR, CDR2 FQNEAQ (reference sequence). V dropped 7 bases and J dropped 1 base, with 18 bases sitting between them. The CDR3 DNA sequence: TGTGCCAGCACCCTCCCCTTAGAGGGGGGCACAGATACGCAGTATTTT. Protein sequence: CASTLPLEGGTDTQYF.

The rearrangement links TRBV11-1 to TRBJ1-1; a weak D match, TRBD1 (6 bases). This CDR3 region has 16 residues. Germline V gene lookup returns CDR1 SGHAT and CDR2 FQDESV (reference sequence). The V gene lost 5 bases and the J gene lost 0 bases, with 16 bases spanning the gap. CDR3 in DNA: TGTGCCAGCAGCCCACGGAAAGGGGGACTGAACACTGAAGCTTTCTTT. Encoded protein: CASSPRKGGLNTEAFF.

The chain is built from TRBV7-8 and TRBJ2-1; a weak D match, TRBD2 (6 bases). Germline loops: CDR1 SGHVS, CDR2 FQNEAQ. Trimming shortened V by 5 bases and J by 9 bases, and 23 bases separated the two germline ends. The CDR3 has 16 residues. CDR3 region: CASSRTAREVNGEQFF. The CDR3 region has the DNA TGTGCCAGCAGCCGCACGGCCAGGGAGGTTAACGGTGAGCAGTTCTTC. The whole variable domain, remainder taken from reference TRBV7-8 and TRBJ2-1, is GAGVSQSPRYKVAKRGQDVALRCDPISGHVSLFWYQQALGQGPEFLTYFQNEAQLDKSGLPSDRFFAERPEGSVSTLKIQRTQQEDSAVYLCASSRTAREVNGEQFFGPGTRLTVL.